This T cell receptor beta chain is from a study of blood T cell repertoires in COVID-19. Study background: The cDNA or gDNA used as material had been derived from T cells, B-cell-depleted T cells, or PBMCs.

The CDR3 contains 16 residues. Germline lookup yields CDR1 SNHLY and CDR2 FYNNEI. After removal of 6 bases from V and 0 bases from J, the junction contained 6 bases not matched to a gene. Methods used by the authors: Amplification of reference gene primers was used by the study to estimate nucleated cell counts. Assay: immunoSEQ multiplex PCR; the TCRdb copy retains only in-frame clones and omits some. The D gene and trimming were derived from the DNA, and the V and J assignments and clone size from that table. This table has about 80,000 clones, 80% appearing once. The clonotype originates from a woman aged 40 to 50 with active or convalescent COVID-19. V and J are TRBV2 and TRBJ2-3; 10 nucleotides match TRBD2. The sequenced sample was peripheral blood. For the CDR3, the DNA is TGTGCCAGCAGCGGTAGCGGGGGGACTAGCACAGATACGCAGTATTTT. Encoded protein: CASSGSGGTSTDTQYF.